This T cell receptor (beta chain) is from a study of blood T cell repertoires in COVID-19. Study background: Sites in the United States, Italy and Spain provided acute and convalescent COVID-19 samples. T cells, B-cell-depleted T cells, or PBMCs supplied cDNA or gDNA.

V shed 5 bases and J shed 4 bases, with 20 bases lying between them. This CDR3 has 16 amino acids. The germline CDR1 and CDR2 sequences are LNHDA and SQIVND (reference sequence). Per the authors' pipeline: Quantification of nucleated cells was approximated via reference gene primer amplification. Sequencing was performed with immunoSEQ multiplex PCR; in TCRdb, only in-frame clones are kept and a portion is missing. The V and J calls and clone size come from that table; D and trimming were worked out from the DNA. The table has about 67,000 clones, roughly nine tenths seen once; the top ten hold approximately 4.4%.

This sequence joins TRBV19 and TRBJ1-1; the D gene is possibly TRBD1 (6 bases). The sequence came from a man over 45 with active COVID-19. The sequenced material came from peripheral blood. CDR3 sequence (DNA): TGTGCCAGTAGTCCGCAGACAGGTAGTCTCCCCACTGAAGCTTTCTTT. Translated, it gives CASSPQTGSLPTEAFF.